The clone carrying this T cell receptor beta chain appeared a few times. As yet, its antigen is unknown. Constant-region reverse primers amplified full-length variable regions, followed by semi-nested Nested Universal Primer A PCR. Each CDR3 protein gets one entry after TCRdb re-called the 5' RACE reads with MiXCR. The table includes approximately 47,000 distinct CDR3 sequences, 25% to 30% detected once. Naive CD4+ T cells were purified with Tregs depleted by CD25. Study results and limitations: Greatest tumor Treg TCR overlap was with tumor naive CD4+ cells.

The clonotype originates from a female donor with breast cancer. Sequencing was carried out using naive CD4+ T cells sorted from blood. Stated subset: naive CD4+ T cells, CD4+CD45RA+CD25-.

CDR3 coding DNA: TGTGCCAGCAGTCTCCTGACAGGGAATAATTCACCCCTCCACTTT. Its protein product is CASSLLTGNNSPLHF. The J gene is TRBJ1-6, the V gene TRBV28; the match to TRBD1 covers 7 bases. The CDR3 spans 15 residues. The trim removed 5 bases at V and 5 bases at J, leaving 6 bases unmatched. CDR1 MDHEN and CDR2 SYDVKM come from the germline V gene.